A single TCR beta chain is shown here with its context. This specimen comes from a study of blood T cell repertoires in COVID-19. Looking at the study overall: Researchers got acute and convalescent COVID-19 samples from the United States, Italy and Spain. T cells, B-cell-depleted T cells, or PBMCs supplied cDNA or gDNA.

Original data processing: Cell counts per sample came from amplifying reference gene primers. The data were produced by immunoSEQ multiplex PCR, yet TCRdb's version contains in-frame clones alone and is incomplete. V and J calls and clone size are as listed in that table; D and trimming were resolved from the DNA. The data contain approximately 380,000 clones, less than 85% of them singletons. The sample taken for sequencing was peripheral blood. This TCR derives from a woman under 30 with acute or convalescent COVID-19.

The CDR3 protein is CASSRGNGNTIYF. The CDR3 coding sequence is TGTGCCAGCAGCCGGGGGAATGGAAACACCATATATTTT. The chain carries TRBV6-5 and TRBJ1-3; tentative D call: TRBD1 (5 bases). This CDR3 has 13 amino acids. CDR1 and CDR2 (germline): MNHEY, SVGAGI. Trimming removed 6 bases at V and 3 bases at J, with 9 bases between.